A selection of T cell receptor beta chains follows, all from one sample in a study of CXCR3-negative and CXCR3-positive naive CD8 T cells. TCRdb reprocessed the 5' RACE reads, keeping one entry per CDR3 protein, no DNA. In all, the sample yields fewer than 55,000 distinct CDR3 sequences. Sequencing used naive CXCR3- CD8+ T cells from blood. The receptors here all came from a human donor in good health. Some clones in this sample may be carry-over from other donors' samples. CDR3s include the opening cysteine and the closing phenylalanine or tryptophan. Clone sizes are given selectively: once, few, many, or a class where the clone is expanded.

CDR3aa	abundance	v_gene	j_gene
CASSLSHSQETQYF	.	TRBV7-9	TRBJ2-5
CASSQMMTSGENNEQFF	.	TRBV4-1	TRBJ2-1
CATSSGASYNEQFF	.	TRBV15	TRBJ2-1
CASSLSGGALETQYF	.	TRBV28	TRBJ2-5
CASSLAGIPNEQFF	medium-sized	TRBV12-3/TRBV12-4	TRBJ2-1
CASSYPGLTNYEQYF	.	TRBV6-2/TRBV6-3	TRBJ2-7
CASSQMGRLSYEQYF	.	TRBV14	TRBJ2-7
CASIGGETQYF	.	TRBV28	TRBJ2-5
CSARTADNEQFF	.	TRBV20-1	TRBJ2-1
CSANDLSGRAPTHSYNEQFF	.	TRBV20-1	TRBJ2-1
CASNRLGRLGPTYEQYF	.	TRBV27	TRBJ2-7
CSVEIRGAVQQFF	medium-sized	TRBV29-1	TRBJ2-1
CASSTQGYEQYF	.	TRBV12-3/TRBV12-4	TRBJ2-7
CASSYSTGGSYEQYF	.	TRBV6-5	TRBJ2-7
CSVEDRGSGEQYF	.	TRBV29-1	TRBJ2-7
CASSAGQSSYEQYF	.	TRBV7-2	TRBJ2-7
CASSDSGGGADTQYF	.	TRBV6-4	TRBJ2-3
CASSSAFGQGSLNTEAFF	.	TRBV7-6	TRBJ1-1
CASSIVSQEKRRTEAFF	.	TRBV10-1	TRBJ1-1
CASSLGTDSYEQYF	.	TRBV5-1	TRBJ2-7
CASSPNMGLDTEAFF	.	TRBV6-2/TRBV6-3	TRBJ1-1
CATSREIGTPDTQYF	.	TRBV15	TRBJ2-3